These T cell receptor beta chains were read from a single sample in a study of blood T cells in healthy people across ages. TCRdb redid the calling of the 5' RACE reads with MiXCR, one entry per CDR3 protein. This sample has approximately 880,000 distinct CDR3 sequences, with 48% found just once. The sequencing sample was made of blood. These receptors all come from a young man in good health. The CDR3 runs from the conserved cysteine through the conserved F or W. A D gene is named only where the DNA matches it firmly. Clone size is shown for a subset of rows, as once, few, many or a class of expanded clone.

>.|TRBJ1-1|.|TRBV12-3/TRBV12-4
TGTGCCAGCAGTTTAGTAGGACAGCCGAACACTGGAGCTTTCTTT
CASSLVGQPNTGAFF
>.|TRBJ1-2|.|TRBV20-1
TGCAGTGCGCTAGGGCCCGAATCCGACTATGGCTACACCTTC
CSALGPESDYGYTF
>.|TRBJ2-3|.|TRBV12-3/TRBV12-4
TGTGCCAGCAGGCAAAAAGGAAGAGCAGATGCGCAGTATTTT
CASRQKGRADAQYF
>.|TRBJ2-1|.|TRBV3-1
TGTGCCAGCAGCGCGACCACGGGGGCTGGGGGCAATGAGCAGTTCTTC
CASSATTGAGGNEQFF
>TRBD1|TRBJ2-1|few|TRBV20-1
TGCAGTGCTAGTAGGGACAGGAGCTCCTACAATGAGCAGTTCTTC
CSASRDRSSYNEQFF
>.|TRBJ2-1|many|TRBV9
TGTGCCAGCAGCGTAGTAGGATCCTCCTACAATGAGCAGTTCTTC
CASSVVGSSYNEQFF
>TRBD1|TRBJ2-1|few|TRBV4-1
TGCGCCAGCAGCCAACCAGACAGGGACGACAATGAGCAGTTCTTC
CASSQPDRDDNEQFF
>TRBD2|TRBJ2-3|few|TRBV9
TGTGCCAGCAACCGGGGGGTCACAGATACGCAGTATTTT
CASNRGVTDTQYF
>.|TRBJ2-7|many|TRBV7-2
TGTGCCAGCAGCTTAGCGGGGGGAACCTACGAGCAGTACTTC
CASSLAGGTYEQYF
>.|TRBJ2-7|few|TRBV4-2
TGTGCCAGCAGCCAAGAGCCTAGTTCCCACGAGCAGTACTTC
CASSQEPSSHEQYF
>.|TRBJ2-1|few|TRBV29-1
TGCAGCGTCAGACTAGGAGGTGGAAATGAGCAGTTCTTC
CSVRLGGGNEQFF
>.|TRBJ2-7|.|TRBV7-2
TGTGCCAGCAGCCAGGACTTGCAACCATCCTACGAGCAGTACTTC
CASSQDLQPSYEQYF
>TRBD1|TRBJ2-1|many|TRBV7-2
TGTGCCAGCAGCGTCCAGGGGGCTTGGGAGCAGTTCTTC
CASSVQGAWEQFF
>.|TRBJ2-3|.|TRBV7-2
TGTGCCAGCAGCTTGGGGGGGCTTCACACAGATACGCAGTATTTT
CASSLGGLHTDTQYF
>TRBD1|TRBJ1-2|.|TRBV4-2
TGTGCCAGCAGCCAAGAACTTGGGACAGGGGGCCTAAACTATGGCTACACCTTC
CASSQELGTGGLNYGYTF
>TRBD1|TRBJ1-5|.|TRBV18
TGTGCCAGCTCGGGACAGGCACATCAGCCCCAGCATTTT
CASSGQAHQPQHF
>TRBD1|TRBJ1-4|.|TRBV4-1
TGCGCCAGCAGCCAAGAAGGCCCGACAGGGTCTGAAAAACTGTTTTTT
CASSQEGPTGSEKLFF
>.|TRBJ1-4|.|TRBV5-5
TGTGCCAGCAGCTTGGCCAGGGGATCAAATAATGAAAGACTGTTTTTT
CASSLARGSNNERLFF
>TRBD2|TRBJ2-3|few|TRBV12-3/TRBV12-4
TGTGCCAGCAGTTTAATCTCTCGACTAGCGGATAGCACAGATACGCAGTATTTT
CASSLISRLADSTDTQYF
>.|TRBJ2-2|.|TRBV28
TGTGCCAGCAGTTTTATCTCACCTTTCACCGGGGAGCTGTTTTTT
CASSFISPFTGELFF
>.|TRBJ1-2|few|TRBV6-5
TGTGCCAGCAGTTACGGCTGGGGCTGGAGCTACACCTTC
CASSYGWGWSYTF
>.|TRBJ2-3|.|TRBV6-6
TGTGCCGGAGGACGAGGAGATACGCAGTATTTT
CAGGRGDTQYF